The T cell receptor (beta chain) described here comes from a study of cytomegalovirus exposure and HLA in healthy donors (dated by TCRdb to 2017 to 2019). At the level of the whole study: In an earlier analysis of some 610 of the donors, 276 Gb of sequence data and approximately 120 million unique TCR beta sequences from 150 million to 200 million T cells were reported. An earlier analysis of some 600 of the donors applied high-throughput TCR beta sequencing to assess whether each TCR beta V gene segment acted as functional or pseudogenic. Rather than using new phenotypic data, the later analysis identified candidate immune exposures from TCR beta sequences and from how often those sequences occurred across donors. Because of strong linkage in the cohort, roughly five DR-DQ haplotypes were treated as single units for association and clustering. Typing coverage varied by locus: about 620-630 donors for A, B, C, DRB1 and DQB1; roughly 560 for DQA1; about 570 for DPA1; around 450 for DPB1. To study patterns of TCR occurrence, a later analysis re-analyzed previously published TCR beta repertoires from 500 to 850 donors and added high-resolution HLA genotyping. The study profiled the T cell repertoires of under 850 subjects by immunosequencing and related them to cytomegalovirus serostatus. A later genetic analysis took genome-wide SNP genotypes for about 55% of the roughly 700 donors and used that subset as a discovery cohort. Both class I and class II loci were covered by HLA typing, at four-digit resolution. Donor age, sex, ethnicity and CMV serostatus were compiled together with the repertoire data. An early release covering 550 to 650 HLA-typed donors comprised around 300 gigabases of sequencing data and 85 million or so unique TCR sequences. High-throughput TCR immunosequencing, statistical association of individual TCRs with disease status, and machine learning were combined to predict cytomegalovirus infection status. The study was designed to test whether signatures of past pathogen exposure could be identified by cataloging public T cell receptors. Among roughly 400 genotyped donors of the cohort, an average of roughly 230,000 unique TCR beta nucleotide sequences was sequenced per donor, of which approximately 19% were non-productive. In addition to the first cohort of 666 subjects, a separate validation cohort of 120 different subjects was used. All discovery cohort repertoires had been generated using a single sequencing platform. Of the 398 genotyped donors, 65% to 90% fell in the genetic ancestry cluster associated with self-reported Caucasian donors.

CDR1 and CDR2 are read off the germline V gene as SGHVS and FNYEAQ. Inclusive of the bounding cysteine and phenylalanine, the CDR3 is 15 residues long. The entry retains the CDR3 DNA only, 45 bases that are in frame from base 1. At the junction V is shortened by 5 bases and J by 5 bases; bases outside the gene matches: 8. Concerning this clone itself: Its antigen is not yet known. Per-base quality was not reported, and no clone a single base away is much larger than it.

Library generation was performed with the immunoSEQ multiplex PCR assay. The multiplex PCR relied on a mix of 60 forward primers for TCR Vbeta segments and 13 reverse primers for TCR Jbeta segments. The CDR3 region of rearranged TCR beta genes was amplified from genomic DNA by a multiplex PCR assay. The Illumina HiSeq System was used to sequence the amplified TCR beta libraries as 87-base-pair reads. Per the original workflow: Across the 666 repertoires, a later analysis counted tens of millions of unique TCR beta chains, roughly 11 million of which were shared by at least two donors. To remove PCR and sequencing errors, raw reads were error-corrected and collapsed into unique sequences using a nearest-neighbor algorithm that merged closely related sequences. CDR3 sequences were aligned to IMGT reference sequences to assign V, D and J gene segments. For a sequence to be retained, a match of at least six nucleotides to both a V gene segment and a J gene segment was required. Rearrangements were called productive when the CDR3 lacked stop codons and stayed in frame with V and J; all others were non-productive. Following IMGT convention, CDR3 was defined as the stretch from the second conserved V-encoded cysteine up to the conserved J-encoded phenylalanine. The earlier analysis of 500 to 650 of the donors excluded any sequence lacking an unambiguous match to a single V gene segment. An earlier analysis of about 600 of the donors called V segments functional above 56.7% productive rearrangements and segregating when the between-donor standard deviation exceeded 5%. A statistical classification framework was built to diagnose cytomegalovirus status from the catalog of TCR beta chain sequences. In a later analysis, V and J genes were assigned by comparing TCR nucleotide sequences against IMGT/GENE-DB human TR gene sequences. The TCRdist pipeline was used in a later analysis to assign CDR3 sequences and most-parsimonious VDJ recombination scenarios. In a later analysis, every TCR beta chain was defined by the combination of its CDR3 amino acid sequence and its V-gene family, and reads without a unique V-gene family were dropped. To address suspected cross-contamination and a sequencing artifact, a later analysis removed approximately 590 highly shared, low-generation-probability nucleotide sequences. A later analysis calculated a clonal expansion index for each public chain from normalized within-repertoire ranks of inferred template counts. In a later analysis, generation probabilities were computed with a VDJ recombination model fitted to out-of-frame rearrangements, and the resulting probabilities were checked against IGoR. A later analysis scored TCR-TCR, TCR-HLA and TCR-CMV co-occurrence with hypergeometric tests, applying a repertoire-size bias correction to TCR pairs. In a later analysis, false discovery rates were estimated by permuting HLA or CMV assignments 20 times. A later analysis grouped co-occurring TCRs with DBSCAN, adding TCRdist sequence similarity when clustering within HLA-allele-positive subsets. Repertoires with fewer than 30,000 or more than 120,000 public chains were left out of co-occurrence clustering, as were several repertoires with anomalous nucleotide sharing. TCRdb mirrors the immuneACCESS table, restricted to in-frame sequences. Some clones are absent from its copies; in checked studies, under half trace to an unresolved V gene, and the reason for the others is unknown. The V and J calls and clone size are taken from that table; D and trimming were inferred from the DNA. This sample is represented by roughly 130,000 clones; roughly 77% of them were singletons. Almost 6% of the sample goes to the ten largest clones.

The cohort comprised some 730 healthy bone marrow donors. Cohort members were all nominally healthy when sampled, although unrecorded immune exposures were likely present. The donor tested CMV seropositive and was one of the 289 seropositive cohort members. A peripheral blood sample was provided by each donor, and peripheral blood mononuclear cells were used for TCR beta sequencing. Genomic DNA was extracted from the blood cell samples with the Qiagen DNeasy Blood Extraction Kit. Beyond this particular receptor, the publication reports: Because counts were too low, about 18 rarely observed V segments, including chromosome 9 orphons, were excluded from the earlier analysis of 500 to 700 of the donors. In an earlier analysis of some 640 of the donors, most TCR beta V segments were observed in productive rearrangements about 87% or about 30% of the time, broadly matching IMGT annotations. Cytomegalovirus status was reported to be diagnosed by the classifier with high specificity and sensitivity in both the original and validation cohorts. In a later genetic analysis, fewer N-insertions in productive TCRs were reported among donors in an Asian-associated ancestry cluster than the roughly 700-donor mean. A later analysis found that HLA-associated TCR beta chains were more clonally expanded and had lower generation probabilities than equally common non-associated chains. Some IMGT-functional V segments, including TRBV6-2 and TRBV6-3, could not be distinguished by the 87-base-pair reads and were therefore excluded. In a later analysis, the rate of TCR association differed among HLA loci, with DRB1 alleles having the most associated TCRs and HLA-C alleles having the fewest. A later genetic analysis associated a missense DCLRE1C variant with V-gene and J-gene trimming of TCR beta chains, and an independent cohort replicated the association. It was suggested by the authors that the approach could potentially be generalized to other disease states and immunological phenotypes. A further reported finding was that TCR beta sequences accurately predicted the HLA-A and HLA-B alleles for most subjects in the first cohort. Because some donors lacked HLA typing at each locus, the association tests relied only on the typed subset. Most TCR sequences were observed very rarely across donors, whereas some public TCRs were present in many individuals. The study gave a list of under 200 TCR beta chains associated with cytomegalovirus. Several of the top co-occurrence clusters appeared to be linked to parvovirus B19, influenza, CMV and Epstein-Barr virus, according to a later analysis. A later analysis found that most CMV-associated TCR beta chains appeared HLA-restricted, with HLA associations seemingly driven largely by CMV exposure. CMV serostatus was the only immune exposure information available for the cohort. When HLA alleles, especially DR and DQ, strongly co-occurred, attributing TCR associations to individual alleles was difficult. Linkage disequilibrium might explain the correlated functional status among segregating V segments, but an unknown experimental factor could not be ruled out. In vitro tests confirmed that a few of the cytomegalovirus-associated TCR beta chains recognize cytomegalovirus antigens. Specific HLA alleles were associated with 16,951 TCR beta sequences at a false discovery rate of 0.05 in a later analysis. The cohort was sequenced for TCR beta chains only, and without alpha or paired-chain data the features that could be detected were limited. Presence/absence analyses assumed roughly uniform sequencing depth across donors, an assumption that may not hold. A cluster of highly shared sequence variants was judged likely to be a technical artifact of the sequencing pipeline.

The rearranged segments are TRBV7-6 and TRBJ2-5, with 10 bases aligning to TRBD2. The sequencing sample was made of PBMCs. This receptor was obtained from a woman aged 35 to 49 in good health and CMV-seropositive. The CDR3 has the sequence CASSLSGRAWETQYF. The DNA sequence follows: TGTGCCAGCAGCCTCAGCGGGAGGGCCTGGGAGACCCAGTACTTC.